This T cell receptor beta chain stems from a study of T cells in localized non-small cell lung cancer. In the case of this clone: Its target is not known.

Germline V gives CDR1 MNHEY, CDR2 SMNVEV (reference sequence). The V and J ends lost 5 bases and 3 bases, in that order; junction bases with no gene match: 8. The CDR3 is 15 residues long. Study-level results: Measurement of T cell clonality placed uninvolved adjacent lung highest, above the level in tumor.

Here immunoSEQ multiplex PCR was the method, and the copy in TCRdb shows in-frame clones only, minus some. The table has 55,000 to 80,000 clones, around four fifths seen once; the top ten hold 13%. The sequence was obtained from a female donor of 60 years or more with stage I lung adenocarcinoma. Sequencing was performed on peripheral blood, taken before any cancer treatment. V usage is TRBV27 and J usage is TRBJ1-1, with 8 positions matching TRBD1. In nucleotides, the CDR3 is TGTGCCAGCAGTACACCGGACAGGGCGCACACTGAAGCTTTCTTT. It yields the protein CASSTPDRAHTEAFF.